Following are 14 T cell receptor beta chains from one sample sequenced in a study of radiotherapy plus CTLA-4 blockade in lung cancer. The method was immunoSEQ multiplex PCR; TCRdb's version includes in-frame clones alone and lacks a portion of them. This table has 45,000 to 55,000 clones, 70% to 90% appearing once. Sequencing was performed on peripheral blood, taken from a patient treated with radiotherapy plus ipilimumab. All receptors derive from a human donor with non-small cell lung cancer whose response to radiotherapy plus ipilimumab could not be evaluated.

The chain recombines TRBV19 with TRBJ2-1, with 8 bases identical to TRBD2. The CDR3 has 17 amino acids. Germline CDR1 and CDR2: LNHDA and SQIVND (reference sequence). V shed 2 bases, J shed 0 bases, and the junction held 6 bases outside the gene matches. The CDR3 nucleotides are TGTGCCAGTAGTATAAGGACTAGCTTGAGCTCCTACAATGAGCAGTTCTTC. Its protein is CASSIRTSLSSYNEQFF.

The rearrangement links TRBV7-6 to TRBJ2-3, with 10 bases that match TRBD2. The length of the CDR3 is 16 residues. Germline CDR1 and CDR2: SGHVS and FNYEAQ. Germline trimming cut 7 bases from V and 1 base from J; bases unmatched to any gene: 8. The DNA of the CDR3 is TGTGCCAGCAAAGCGGGAGGGGGGTTCGGCACAGATACGCAGTATTTT. As protein: CASKAGGGFGTDTQYF.

This clone was detected once. The V call is TRBV6-4, the J call TRBJ1-2, with TRBD1 as a possible D gene (5 bases). The germline V gene has CDR1 MRHNA and CDR2 SNTAGT. The V and J ends lost 2 bases and 5 bases respectively, with 9 bases between them. CDR3 length: 13 residues. The CDR3 nucleotides are TGTGCCAGCAGTGACACCCAGGGATATGGCTACACCTTC. This translates into CASSDTQGYGYTF.

The chain is built from TRBV6-1 and TRBJ2-1, with 8 bases aligning to TRBD1. The CDR3 length is 17 residues. CDR1 is MNHNS, CDR2 SASEGT, per germline. The junction had 18 bases not matched to a gene; V was cut back by 4 bases and J by 10 bases. The CDR3 DNA reads as TGTGCCAGCAGTGTGGGCAGGGGGCGTTCAAGCCTAAGGGAGCAGTTCTTC. This translates into CASSVGRGRSSLREQFF.

The J gene is TRBJ1-2, the V gene TRBV7-2, with TRBD1 matching 9 bases. Germline CDR1 is SGHTA and CDR2 is FQGNSA. Unmatched junction bases numbered 6, after V lost 5 bases and J lost 5 bases. This CDR3 region has 14 residues. The CDR3 protein is CASSPQGAGYGYTF. The CDR3 region has the DNA TGTGCCAGCAGCCCACAGGGGGCTGGGTATGGCTACACCTTC.

V gene TRBV2 combines with J gene TRBJ1-1, with D possibly TRBD1 on 6 matching bases. Trimming took 2 bases from V and 5 from J, leaving 18 bases between them. CDR3 length: 16 residues. CDR1 and CDR2 from the germline V gene are SNHLY and FYNNEI. This chain's CDR3 is CASSESVVGAGTEAFF. For the CDR3, the DNA is TGTGCCAGCAGTGAATCGGTGGTGGGGGCCGGGACTGAAGCTTTCTTT.

The CDR3 region is CASSPLSLARGTDTQYF. CDR3 DNA sequence: TGTGCCAGCTCACCACTAAGTCTGGCCCGGGGAACAGATACGCAGTATTTT. The chain carries TRBV18 and TRBJ2-3, with D tentatively TRBD2 (5 bases). V was shortened by 1 base and J by 3 bases, with 17 bases between the two germline ends. The CDR3 is made up of 17 amino acids. Per the germline V gene, CDR1 is KGHSH and CDR2 is LQKENI.

This chain connects TRBV6-5 to TRBJ2-1, with 8 bases that match TRBD2. The CDR3 is 16 amino acids. Trimming removed 0 bases from V and 7 bases from J; junction bases left unmatched: 8. From germline, CDR1 is MNHEY and CDR2 SVGAGI. CDR3 coding DNA: TGTGCCAGCAGTTACTCAGGACTAGCTCGGGGGAATGAGCAGTTCTTC. Translation gives CASSYSGLARGNEQFF.

Only a few counts were recorded for this clone. J is TRBJ1-4 and V is TRBV18, with D perhaps TRBD1 (6 bases). Trimming removed 3 bases from V and 6 bases from J, with 11 bases in between. The CDR3 has 14 amino acids. Germline CDR1 KGHSH, CDR2 LQKENI. The DNA for the CDR3 is TGTGCCAGCTCACCTTCAAGGACAGATGAAAAACTGTTTTTT. Protein product: CASSPSRTDEKLFF.

A few counts support this clone. This chain connects TRBV19 to TRBJ2-5; TRBD1 might be the D (6 bases). CDR1 LNHDA and CDR2 SQIVND come from the germline V gene (reference sequence). Trimming cost V 5 bases and J 1 base, with 8 bases left between them. The CDR3 spans 13 residues. CDR3 amino acids: CASSGGFQETQYF. CDR3 in DNA: TGTGCCAGTAGTGGGGGCTTCCAAGAGACCCAGTACTTC.

The rearrangement links TRBV27 to TRBJ2-7; tentatively, D is TRBD1 (6 bases). The CDR3 has 14 residues. V lost 3 bases to trimming and J lost 4 bases, with 13 bases between them. Germline CDR1 MNHEY, CDR2 SMNVEV (reference sequence). This chain's CDR3 is CASSFTGTKYEQYF. The CDR3 coding sequence is TGTGCCAGCAGTTTTACAGGGACCAAATACGAGCAGTACTTC.

The J gene is TRBJ2-5, the V gene TRBV7-6; 9 nucleotides agree with TRBD2. The CDR3 is 15 residues long. With V trimmed by 4 bases and J by 1 base, 4 bases remained unmatched. CDR1 SGHVS and CDR2 FNYEAQ come from the germline V gene. The CDR3 sequence: CASSSLAGSQETQYF. The CDR3 DNA is TGTGCCAGCAGCTCACTAGCGGGTAGCCAAGAGACCCAGTACTTC.

The chain joins TRBV5-6 to TRBJ2-7; 7 nucleotides match TRBD2. The trim removed 2 bases at V and 0 bases at J, leaving 8 bases unmatched. The CDR3 length is 16 residues. Germline loops: CDR1 SGHDT, CDR2 YYEEEE. The chain's CDR3 is CASSFTWRESSYEQYF. CDR3 bases: TGTGCCAGCAGCTTTACGTGGCGGGAGAGCTCCTACGAGCAGTACTTC.

In nucleotides, the CDR3 is TGTGCCTGGAGCCGGGACTTGAAGCAGCCCCAGCATTTT. It is translated as CAWSRDLKQPQHF. The V gene is TRBV30, the J gene TRBJ1-5; the D gene is possibly TRBD1 (5 bases). Trimming stripped 3 bases from V and 7 bases from J, with 13 bases between. CDR1 is GTSNPN, CDR2 SVGIG, per germline (reference sequence). This CDR3 is built from 13 residues. The full variable domain, with the rest looked up from reference TRBV30 and TRBJ1-5, is SQTIHQWPATLVQPVGSPLSLECTVEGTSNPNLYWYRQAAGRGLQLLFYSVGIGQISSEVPQNLSASRPQDRQFILSSKKLLLSDSGFYLCAWSRDLKQPQHFGDGTRLSIL.